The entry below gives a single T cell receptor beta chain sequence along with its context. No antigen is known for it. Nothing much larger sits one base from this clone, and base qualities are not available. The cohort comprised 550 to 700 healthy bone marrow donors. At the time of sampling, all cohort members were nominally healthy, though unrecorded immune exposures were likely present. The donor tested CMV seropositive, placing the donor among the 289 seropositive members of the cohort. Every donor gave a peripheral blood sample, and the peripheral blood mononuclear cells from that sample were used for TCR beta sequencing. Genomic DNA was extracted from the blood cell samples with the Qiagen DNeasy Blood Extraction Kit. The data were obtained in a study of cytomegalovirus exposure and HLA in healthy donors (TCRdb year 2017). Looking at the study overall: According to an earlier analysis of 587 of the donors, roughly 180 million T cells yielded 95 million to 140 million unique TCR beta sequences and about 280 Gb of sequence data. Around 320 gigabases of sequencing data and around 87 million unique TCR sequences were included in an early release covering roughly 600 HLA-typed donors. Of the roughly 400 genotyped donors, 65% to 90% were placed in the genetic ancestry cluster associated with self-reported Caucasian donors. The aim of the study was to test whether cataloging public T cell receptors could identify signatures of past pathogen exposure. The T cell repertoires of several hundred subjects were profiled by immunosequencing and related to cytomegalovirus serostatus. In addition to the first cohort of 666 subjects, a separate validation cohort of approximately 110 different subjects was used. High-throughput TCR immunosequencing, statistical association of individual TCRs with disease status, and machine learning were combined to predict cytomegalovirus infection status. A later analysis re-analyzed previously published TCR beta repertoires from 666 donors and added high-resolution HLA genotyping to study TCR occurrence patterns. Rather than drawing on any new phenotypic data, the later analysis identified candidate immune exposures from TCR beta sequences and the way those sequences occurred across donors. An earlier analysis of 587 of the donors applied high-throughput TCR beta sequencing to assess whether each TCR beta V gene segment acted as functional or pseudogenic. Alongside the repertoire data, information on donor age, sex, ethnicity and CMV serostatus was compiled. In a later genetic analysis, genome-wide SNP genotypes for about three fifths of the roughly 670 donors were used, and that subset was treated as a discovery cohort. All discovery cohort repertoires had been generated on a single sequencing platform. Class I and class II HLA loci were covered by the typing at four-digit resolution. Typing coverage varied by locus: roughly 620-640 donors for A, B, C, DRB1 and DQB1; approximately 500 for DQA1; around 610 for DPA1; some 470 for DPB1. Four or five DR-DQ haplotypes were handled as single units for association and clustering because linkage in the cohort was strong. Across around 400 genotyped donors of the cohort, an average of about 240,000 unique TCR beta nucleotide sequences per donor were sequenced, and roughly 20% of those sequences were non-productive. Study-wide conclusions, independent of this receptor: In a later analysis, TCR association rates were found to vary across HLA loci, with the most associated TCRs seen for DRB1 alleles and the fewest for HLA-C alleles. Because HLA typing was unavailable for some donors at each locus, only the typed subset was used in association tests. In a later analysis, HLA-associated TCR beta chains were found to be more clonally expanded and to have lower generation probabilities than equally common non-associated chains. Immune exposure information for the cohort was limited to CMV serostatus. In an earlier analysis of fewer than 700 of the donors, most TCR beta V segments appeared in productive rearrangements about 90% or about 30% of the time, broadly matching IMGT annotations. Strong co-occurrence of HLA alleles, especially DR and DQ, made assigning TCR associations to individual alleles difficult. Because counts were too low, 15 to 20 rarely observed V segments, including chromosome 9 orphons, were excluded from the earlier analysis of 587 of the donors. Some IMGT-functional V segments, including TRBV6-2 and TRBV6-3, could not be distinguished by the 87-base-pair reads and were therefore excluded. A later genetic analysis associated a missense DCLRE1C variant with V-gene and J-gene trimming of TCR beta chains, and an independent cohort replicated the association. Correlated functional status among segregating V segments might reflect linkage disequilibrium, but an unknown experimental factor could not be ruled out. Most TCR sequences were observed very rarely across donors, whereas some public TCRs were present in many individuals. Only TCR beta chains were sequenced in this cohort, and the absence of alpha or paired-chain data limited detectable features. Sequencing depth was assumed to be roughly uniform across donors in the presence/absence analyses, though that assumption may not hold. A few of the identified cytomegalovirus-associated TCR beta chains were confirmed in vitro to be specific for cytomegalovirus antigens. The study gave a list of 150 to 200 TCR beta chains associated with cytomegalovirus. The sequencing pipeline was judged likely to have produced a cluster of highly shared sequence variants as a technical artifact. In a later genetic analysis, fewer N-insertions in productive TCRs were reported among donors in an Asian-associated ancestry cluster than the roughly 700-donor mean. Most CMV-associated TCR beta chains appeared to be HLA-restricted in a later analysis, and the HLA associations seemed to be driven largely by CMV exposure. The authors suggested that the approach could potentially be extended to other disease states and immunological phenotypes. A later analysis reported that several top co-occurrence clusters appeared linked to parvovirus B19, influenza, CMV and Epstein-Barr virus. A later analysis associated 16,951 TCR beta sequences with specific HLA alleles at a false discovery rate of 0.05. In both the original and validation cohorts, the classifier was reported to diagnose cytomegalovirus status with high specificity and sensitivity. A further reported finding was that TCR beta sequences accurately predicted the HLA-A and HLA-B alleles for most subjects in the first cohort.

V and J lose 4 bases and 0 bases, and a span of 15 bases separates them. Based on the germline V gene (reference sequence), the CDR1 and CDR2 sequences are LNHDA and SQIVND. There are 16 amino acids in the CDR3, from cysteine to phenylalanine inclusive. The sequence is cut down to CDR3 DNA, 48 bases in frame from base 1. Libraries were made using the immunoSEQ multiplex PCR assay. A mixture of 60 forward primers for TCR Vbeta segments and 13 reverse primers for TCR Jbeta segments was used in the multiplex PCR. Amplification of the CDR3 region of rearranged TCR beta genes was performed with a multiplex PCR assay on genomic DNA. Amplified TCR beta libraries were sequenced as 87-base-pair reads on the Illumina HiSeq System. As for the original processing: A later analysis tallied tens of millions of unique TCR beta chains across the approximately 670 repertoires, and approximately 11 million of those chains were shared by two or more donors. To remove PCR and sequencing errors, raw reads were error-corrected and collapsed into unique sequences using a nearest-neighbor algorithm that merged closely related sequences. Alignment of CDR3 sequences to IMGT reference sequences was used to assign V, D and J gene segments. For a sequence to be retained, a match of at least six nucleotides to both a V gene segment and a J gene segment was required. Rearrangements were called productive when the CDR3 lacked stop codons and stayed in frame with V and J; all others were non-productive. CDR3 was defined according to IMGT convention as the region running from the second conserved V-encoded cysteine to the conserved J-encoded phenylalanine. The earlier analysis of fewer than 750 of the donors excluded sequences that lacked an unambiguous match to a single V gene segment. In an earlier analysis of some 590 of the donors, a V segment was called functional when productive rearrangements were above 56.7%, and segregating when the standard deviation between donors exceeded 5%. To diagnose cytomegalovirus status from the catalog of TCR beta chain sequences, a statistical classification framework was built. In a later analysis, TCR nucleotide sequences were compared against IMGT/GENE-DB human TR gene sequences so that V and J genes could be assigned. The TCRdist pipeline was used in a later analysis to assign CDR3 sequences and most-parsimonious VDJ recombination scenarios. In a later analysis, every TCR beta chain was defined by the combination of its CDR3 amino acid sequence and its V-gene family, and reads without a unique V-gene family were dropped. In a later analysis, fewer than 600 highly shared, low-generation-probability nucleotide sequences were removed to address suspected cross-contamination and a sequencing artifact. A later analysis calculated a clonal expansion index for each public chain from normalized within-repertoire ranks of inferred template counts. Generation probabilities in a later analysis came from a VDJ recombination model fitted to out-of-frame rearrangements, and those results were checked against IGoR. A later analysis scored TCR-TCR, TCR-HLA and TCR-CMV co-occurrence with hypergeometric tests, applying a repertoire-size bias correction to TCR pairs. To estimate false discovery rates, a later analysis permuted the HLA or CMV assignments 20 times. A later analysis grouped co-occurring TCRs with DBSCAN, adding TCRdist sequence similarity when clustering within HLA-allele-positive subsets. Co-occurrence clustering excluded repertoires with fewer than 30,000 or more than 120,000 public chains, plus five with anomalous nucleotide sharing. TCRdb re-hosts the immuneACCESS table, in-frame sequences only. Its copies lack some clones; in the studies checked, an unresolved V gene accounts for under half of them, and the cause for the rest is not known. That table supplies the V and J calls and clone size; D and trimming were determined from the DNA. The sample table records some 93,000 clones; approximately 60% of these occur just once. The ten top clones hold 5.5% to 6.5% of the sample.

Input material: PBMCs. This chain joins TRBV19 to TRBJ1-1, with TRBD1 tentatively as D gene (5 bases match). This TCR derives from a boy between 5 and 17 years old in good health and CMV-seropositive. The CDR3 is CASSTPAGRMNTEAFF. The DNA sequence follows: TGTGCCAGTAGTACCCCCGCGGGACGAATGAACACTGAAGCTTTCTTT.